A selection of T cell receptor beta chains follows, all from one sample in a study of beta chain features in type 1 diabetes. TCRdb's table, derived via immunoSEQ multiplex PCR, lists solely in-frame clones and lacks some. The repertoire holds hundreds of thousands of clones, approximately 15% seen once, with 0.015% to 0.019% in the top ten. The specimen sequenced was naive CD4+ T cells from blood. These receptors were taken from a man between 18 and 35 years old with type 1 diabetes. Each CDR3 is given with its conserved first and last residue. Each record gives: D gene, V gene, J gene, clone size, CDR3 protein, CDR3 DNA. A D gene is named only where the DNA matches it firmly. The listing skips clone size in some rows; elsewhere it reads once, few, many or a size class.

.	TRBV27	TRBJ2-3	.	CASSFRTIRTDTQYF	TGTGCCAGCAGTTTCCGGACAATCCGCACAGATACGCAGTATTTT
.	TRBV27	TRBJ2-7	few	CASSSRFREPYEQYF	TGTGCCAGCAGTTCGCGCTTCCGGGAACCCTACGAGCAGTACTTC
.	TRBV5-1	TRBJ2-7	.	CASSLKSSGEQYF	TGCGCCAGCAGCTTGAAGTCTTCGGGGGAGCAGTACTTC
TRBD2	TRBV5-4	TRBJ2-6	few	CASSAGGPSGANVLTF	TGTGCCTCCTCAGCGGGAGGGCCTTCTGGGGCCAACGTCCTGACTTTC
.	TRBV7-2	TRBJ2-7	.	CASSLSTGGAYEQYF	TGTGCCAGCAGCCTCTCAACCGGGGGAGCCTACGAGCAGTACTTC
.	TRBV5-4	TRBJ1-1	.	CASSDIWVTEAFF	TGTGCCAGCAGCGACATTTGGGTAACTGAAGCTTTCTTT
TRBD1	TRBV5-6	TRBJ1-2	once	CASSLRQGNGYTF	TGTGCCAGCAGCTTGCGACAGGGGAATGGCTACACCTTC
TRBD2	TRBV5-6	TRBJ2-5	few	CASSLSGLYQETQYF	TGTGCCAGCAGTCTTAGCGGGTTGTACCAAGAGACCCAGTACTTC
TRBD2	TRBV6-5	TRBJ2-3	.	CASSISGGEADTQYF	TGTGCCAGCAGTATCAGCGGGGGAGAAGCAGATACGCAGTATTTT
.	TRBV29-1	TRBJ1-3	.	CSVEKTKALSGNTIYF	TGCAGCGTTGAAAAGACTAAGGCCCTCTCTGGAAACACCATATATTTT
.	TRBV7-2	TRBJ2-1	few	CASSLGAVYNEQFF	TGTGCCAGCAGCTTAGGGGCAGTTTACAATGAGCAGTTCTTC
TRBD2	TRBV4-2	TRBJ2-2	few	CASSRETSGSRVGELFF	TGTGCCAGCAGCCGAGAAACTAGCGGGAGCCGTGTTGGGGAGCTGTTTTTT
.	TRBV18	TRBJ2-1	few	CASSPENSYNEQFF	TGTGCCAGCTCACCAGAGAACAGTTACAATGAGCAGTTCTTC
.	TRBV7-9	TRBJ2-5	.	CASSFGGGETQYF	TGTGCCAGCAGCTTCGGTGGAGGGGAGACCCAGTACTTC
.	TRBV4-1	TRBJ2-7	few	CASSPSQGPSYEQYF	TGCGCCAGCAGCCCTTCACAGGGCCCGTCCTACGAGCAGTACTTC
TRBD2	TRBV19	TRBJ2-5	few	CASSMGLAVQETQYF	TGTGCCAGTAGTATGGGACTAGCGGTACAAGAGACCCAGTACTTC
TRBD1	TRBV28	TRBJ2-7	.	CASSSAGTGRDEQYF	TGTGCCAGCAGTTCCGCCGGGACAGGGCGTGACGAGCAGTACTTC